A single sample is the source of the 17 T cell receptor beta chains below, sequenced in a study of blood T cells in healthy people across ages. The authors ran a second PCR of roughly 6 to 12 cycles using a sample-barcoded 5' primer and a J-beta primer mix. In TCRdb, the 5' RACE reads were re-called with MiXCR into one record per CDR3 protein. Here the sample spans roughly 730,000 distinct CDR3 sequences, around three fifths being singletons. Sequencing used blood. The source is a man in his forties in good health.

V gene TRBV24-1 combines with J gene TRBJ2-1; D possibly corresponds to TRBD2 (6 bases). Germline V CDR1 and CDR2: KGHDR, SFDVKD. This CDR3 region has 13 residues. The ends were cut back, 5 bases at V and 9 bases at J, with 13 bases in the middle. The CDR3 protein is CATSVRGFGEQFF. In DNA, the CDR3 is TGTGCCACCAGTGTCCGGGGGTTCGGTGAGCAGTTCTTC.

This clonotype was counted a few times. The gene calls are TRBV25-1 and TRBJ2-5, with 9 nucleotides matching TRBD1. The CDR3 totals 16 residues. Per germline, CDR1 MGHDK and CDR2 SYGVNS. The V gene end was trimmed by 3 bases and the J gene end by 5 bases; junction bases not matched to a gene: 10. The CDR3 is CASSDTTGTGWETQYF. The CDR3 region has the DNA TGTGCCAGCAGTGATACCACCGGGACAGGGTGGGAGACCCAGTACTTC.

Only one count was recorded for this clonotype. The chain combines TRBV29-1 with TRBJ1-2, with TRBD1 matching over 8 bases. The ends lost 4 bases at V and 4 bases at J; junction bases unmatched: 2. This CDR3 is 12 amino acids long. Germline V lookup: CDR1 SQVTM, CDR2 ANQGSEA. DNA of the CDR3: TGCAGCGTTGTACAGGGGGGCTATGGCTACACCTTC. Amino acid sequence: CSVVQGGYGYTF. The full variable domain, completed using reference TRBV29-1 and TRBJ1-2, is SAVISQKPSRDICQRGTSLTIQCQVDSQVTMMFWYRQQPGQSLTLIATANQGSEATYESGFVIDKFPISRPNLTFSTLTVSNMSPEDSSIYLCSVVQGGYGYTFGSGTRLTVV.

This clonotype showed up just a few times. The rearrangement uses TRBV7-2 and TRBJ2-1, with TRBD1 identical over 8 bases. Germline CDR1 SGHTA, CDR2 FQGNSA. Germline trimming cut 4 bases from V and 3 bases from J; bases unmatched to any gene: 5. The CDR3 extends over 15 amino acids. The CDR3 sequence: CASSSDRANYNEQFF. CDR3 DNA: TGTGCCAGCAGCTCGGACAGGGCGAACTACAATGAGCAGTTCTTC.

The chain is built from TRBV12-3 or TRBV12-4 and TRBJ1-2; D gene uncertain. This CDR3 has 14 residues. Deletions cut 3 bases from V and 5 bases from J, with 13 bases between. The CDR3 bases are TGTGCCAGCAGTTTTGCCCTCCTGGGGTATGGCTACACCTTC. Translating gives CASSFALLGYGYTF.

A few counts support this clonotype. The chain combines TRBV5-1 with TRBJ1-5; no clear D. Trimming took 1 base from V and 0 from J, leaving 8 bases between them. The germline gives CDR1 SGHRS, CDR2 YFSETQ. The CDR3 has 15 amino acids. This CDR3 is CASSLTGNSNQPQHF. The CDR3 bases are TGCGCCAGCAGCTTGACGGGGAATAGCAATCAGCCCCAGCATTTT.

This clonotype was observed a single time. J is TRBJ2-3 and V is TRBV24-1; tentatively, D is TRBD1 (6 bases). In germline, CDR1 is KGHDR, CDR2 SFDVKD. The CDR3 is made up of 15 amino acids. V was shortened by 1 base and J by 2 bases, with 9 bases between the two germline ends. For the CDR3, the DNA is TGTGCCACCAGTGATTTAGGGGGACCCACAGATACGCAGTATTTT. Translated: CATSDLGGPTDTQYF.

The V gene is TRBV6-2 or TRBV6-3, the J gene TRBJ2-1; a weak D match, TRBD1 (5 bases). The CDR3 spans 15 residues. Germline loops: CDR1 MNHEY, CDR2 SVGEGT. V was clipped by 5 bases and J by 5 bases, with 16 bases between them. The CDR3 DNA follows: TGTGCCAGCAGTCCTCGGGCAGGGTTAGACAATGAGCAGTTCTTC. Encoded protein: CASSPRAGLDNEQFF.

V and J are TRBV5-6 and TRBJ1-1; D is unresolved. V dropped 2 bases and J dropped 8 bases, with 13 bases sitting between them. The CDR3 has 13 residues. Germline assignment: CDR1 SGHDT and CDR2 YYEEEE. The CDR3: CASSLVVSDEAFF. The CDR3 bases are TGTGCCAGCAGCTTAGTTGTGTCAGACGAAGCTTTCTTT.

The chain employs TRBV6-6 and TRBJ1-2; D is possibly TRBD1 (5 bases). V gave up 2 bases and J gave up 7 bases, with 14 bases separating them. In germline, CDR1 is MNHNY, CDR2 SVGAGI (reference sequence). The CDR3 has 14 residues. The CDR3 sequence: CASSYAPQGGGYTF. The DNA for the CDR3 is TGTGCCAGCAGTTACGCTCCCCAGGGTGGTGGCTACACCTTC.

The rearrangement joins TRBV7-3 to TRBJ2-1; TRBD2 is a possible D gene (5 bases). Germline CDR1 is SGHTA and CDR2 is FQGTGA. V lost 1 base to trimming and J lost 6 bases, with 10 bases between them. The CDR3 loop spans 14 amino acids. The CDR3, as DNA: TGTGCCAGCAGCTTAATGCCCAGCGGCAATGAGCAGTTCTTC. This gives the protein CASSLMPSGNEQFF.

The chain joins TRBV5-1 to TRBJ1-2; D is unresolved. Per germline, CDR1 SGHRS and CDR2 YFSETQ. The CDR3 covers 19 residues. Deletions cut 2 bases from V and 6 bases from J, with 29 bases between. CDR3 residues: CASSFALEVRRGRRNGYTF. As DNA, the CDR3 is TGCGCCAGCAGCTTTGCCTTGGAGGTACGGAGAGGGAGGCGTAATGGCTACACCTTC. Drawing the rest from reference TRBV5-1 and TRBJ1-2, the complete variable domain is KAGVTQTPRYLIKTRGQQVTLSCSPISGHRSVSWYQQTPGQGLQFLFEYFSETQRNKGNFPGRFSGRQFSNSRSEMNVSTLELGDSALYLCASSFALEVRRGRRNGYTFGSGTRLTVV.

This chain uses TRBV7-9 with TRBJ2-7; 15 nucleotides match TRBD2. This CDR3 has 18 amino acids. V was clipped by 4 bases and J by 4 bases; unmatched bases: 11. CDR1 SEHNR and CDR2 FQNEAQ come from the germline V gene (reference sequence). In nucleotides, the CDR3 is TGTGCCAGCAGCTCGTCAAACCTCGGGACTAGCGGGAGGTACGAGCAGTACTTC. It codes for CASSSSNLGTSGRYEQYF.

This sequence joins TRBV5-1 and TRBJ2-6, with D hard to call. The germline V and J ends were trimmed by 4 bases and 0 bases, with 17 bases remaining between them. There are 18 residues in the CDR3. CDR1 SGHRS and CDR2 YFSETQ come from the germline V gene. CDR3 DNA sequence: TGCGCCAGCAGCCCCCTTATAAGGACGGCCTCTGGGGCCAACGTCCTGACTTTC. This encodes CASSPLIRTASGANVLTF. The full variable domain, rest sourced from reference TRBV5-1 and TRBJ2-6, is KAGVTQTPRYLIKTRGQQVTLSCSPISGHRSVSWYQQTPGQGLQFLFEYFSETQRNKGNFPGRFSGRQFSNSRSEMNVSTLELGDSALYLCASSPLIRTASGANVLTFGAGSRLTVL.

The chain is built from TRBV11-2 and TRBJ2-7; TRBD2 matches at 7 bases. V was pared by 1 base and J by 2 bases, with 8 bases of the junction left unmatched. The CDR3 runs to 16 residues. CDR1 and CDR2 (germline): SGHAT, FQNNGV. CDR3 in DNA: TGTGCCAGCAGCTTAGGAACCCGCGGGGGAGCCTACGAGCAGTACTTC. This codes for CASSLGTRGGAYEQYF.

The chain uses TRBV12-3 or TRBV12-4 and TRBJ2-1, with D unclear. This CDR3 contains 18 residues. V gave up 7 bases and J gave up 0 bases, with 22 bases separating them. This CDR3 is CASIIAGKTSSSYNEQFF. The CDR3 coding sequence is TGTGCCAGCATAATTGCAGGAAAAACCTCGAGCTCCTACAATGAGCAGTTCTTC.

The J gene is TRBJ2-5, the V gene TRBV20-1, with D possibly being TRBD1 (5 bases). TRBJ2-7 matches the DNA end more closely, so the J call is doubtful. CDR1 DFQATT and CDR2 SNEGSKA come from the germline V gene (reference sequence). The CDR3 runs 12 residues. The CDR3 coding sequence is TGCAGTGCTAGAGTCAGGGTGTACGAGCAGTACTTC. It encodes CSARVRVYEQYF.